This is a list of T cell receptor beta chains from one sample in a study of T-cell memory formation after mild COVID-19. Each CDR3 protein is one row after TCRdb ran MiXCR on the 5' RACE reads. The sample consists of hundreds of thousands of distinct CDR3 sequences, 20% to 25% of them appearing once. Material: PBMCs or a T cell subset sorted from them (not recorded which). The receptors were gathered from an adult woman who had mild COVID-19 (a few samples of this study predate the infection). Cell type and time point are not known. The CDR3 runs from the conserved cysteine through the conserved F or W. The order of the fields is J gene, V gene, clone size, D gene, CDR3 protein, CDR3 DNA. The D gene is left open where the match is weak. For some rows the clone size is stated as once, few or many, or as a class when expanded; others skip it.

J gene: TRBJ2-1; V gene: TRBV7-3; clone size: -; D gene: -; CDR3 protein: CASSLSGGWGNYNEQFF; CDR3 DNA: TGTGCCAGCAGCCTCTCAGGGGGGTGGGGGAACTACAATGAGCAGTTCTTC
J gene: TRBJ1-1; V gene: TRBV5-4; clone size: few; D gene: TRBD1; CDR3 protein: CASSLEGQGITEAFF; CDR3 DNA: TGTGCCAGCAGCTTAGAAGGACAGGGGATCACTGAAGCTTTCTTT
J gene: TRBJ2-1; V gene: TRBV6-5; clone size: few; D gene: -; CDR3 protein: CASSYIDEQFF; CDR3 DNA: TGTGCCAGCAGTTATATCGATGAGCAGTTCTTC
J gene: TRBJ2-5; V gene: TRBV7-2; clone size: few; D gene: -; CDR3 protein: CASSPAGAIQETQYF; CDR3 DNA: TGTGCCAGCAGCCCGGCCGGGGCCATCCAAGAGACCCAGTACTTC
J gene: TRBJ1-2; V gene: TRBV2; clone size: -; D gene: -; CDR3 protein: CATTIRGANYGYTF; CDR3 DNA: TGTGCCACCACGATCCGGGGGGCCAACTATGGCTACACCTTC
J gene: TRBJ2-1; V gene: TRBV27; clone size: many; D gene: TRBD2; CDR3 protein: CASSRSGTSSYNEQFF; CDR3 DNA: TGTGCCAGCAGTCGTTCCGGGACTAGTTCCTACAATGAGCAGTTCTTC
J gene: TRBJ2-7; V gene: TRBV6-6; clone size: -; D gene: -; CDR3 protein: CASSYRTSDTLGEQYF; CDR3 DNA: TGTGCCAGCAGTTACCGGACCAGCGATACCTTAGGAGAGCAGTACTTC
J gene: TRBJ2-1; V gene: TRBV7-2; clone size: -; D gene: TRBD2; CDR3 protein: CASVYAAVLAGGGIYNEQFF; CDR3 DNA: TGTGCCAGCGTATACGCGGCGGTACTAGCGGGGGGCGGGATCTACAATGAGCAGTTCTTC
J gene: TRBJ1-2; V gene: TRBV5-1; clone size: few; D gene: -; CDR3 protein: CASSLERGSPFMAF; CDR3 DNA: TGCGCCAGCAGCTTGGAACGGGGCTCCCCCTTCATGGCCTTC
J gene: TRBJ2-5; V gene: TRBV4-3; clone size: few; D gene: TRBD2; CDR3 protein: CASSHRGTSGRETQYF; CDR3 DNA: TGCGCCAGCAGCCACCGAGGGACTAGCGGGAGGGAGACCCAGTACTTC
J gene: TRBJ2-7; V gene: TRBV5-5; clone size: -; D gene: -; CDR3 protein: CASSPRTSYEQYF; CDR3 DNA: TGTGCCAGCAGCCCTAGGACAAGCTACGAGCAGTACTTC
J gene: TRBJ2-3; V gene: TRBV7-6; clone size: few; D gene: TRBD1; CDR3 protein: CASSFTGAFRTDTQYF; CDR3 DNA: TGTGCCAGCAGCTTTACAGGGGCCTTCAGGACAGATACGCAGTATTTT
J gene: TRBJ2-1; V gene: TRBV7-9; clone size: few; D gene: -; CDR3 protein: CASSLSTVSYNEQFF; CDR3 DNA: TGTGCCAGCAGCTTATCAACTGTATCCTACAATGAGCAGTTCTTC
J gene: TRBJ2-1; V gene: TRBV3-1; clone size: -; D gene: TRBD2; CDR3 protein: CASSQGLADEQFF; CDR3 DNA: TGTGCCAGCAGCCAGGGACTAGCGGATGAGCAGTTCTTC
J gene: TRBJ2-2; V gene: TRBV12-3/TRBV12-4; clone size: -; D gene: -; CDR3 protein: CASTTPAGSVTGELFF; CDR3 DNA: TGTGCCAGCACCACGCCGGCGGGGTCGGTGACCGGGGAGCTGTTTTTT
J gene: TRBJ2-7; V gene: TRBV27; clone size: few; D gene: -; CDR3 protein: CASSFGLNYEQYF; CDR3 DNA: TGTGCCAGCAGCTTCGGACTGAACTACGAGCAGTACTTC
J gene: TRBJ2-1; V gene: TRBV3-1; clone size: few; D gene: TRBD2; CDR3 protein: CASSTSGVSYNEQFF; CDR3 DNA: TGTGCCAGCAGCACCAGCGGGGTTTCCTACAATGAGCAGTTCTTC
J gene: TRBJ1-2; V gene: TRBV24-1; clone size: -; D gene: TRBD1; CDR3 protein: CATSDRDRAYGYTF; CDR3 DNA: TGTGCCACCAGTGATCGGGACAGGGCCTATGGCTACACCTTC
J gene: TRBJ2-3; V gene: TRBV9; clone size: -; D gene: TRBD2; CDR3 protein: CASSIQAGGGTDTQYF; CDR3 DNA: TGTGCCAGCAGCATACAAGCGGGGGGTGGCACAGATACGCAGTATTTT
J gene: TRBJ1-1; V gene: TRBV7-9; clone size: few; D gene: -; CDR3 protein: CASSLFKGRAGTEAFF; CDR3 DNA: TGTGCCAGCAGCTTATTTAAGGGCAGGGCCGGGACTGAAGCTTTCTTT
J gene: TRBJ1-6; V gene: TRBV24-1; clone size: -; D gene: -; CDR3 protein: CATSMTANSPLHF; CDR3 DNA: TGTGCCACCTCTATGACGGCTAATTCACCCCTCCACTTT
J gene: TRBJ1-6; V gene: TRBV4-1; clone size: -; D gene: -; CDR3 protein: CASSPGRPGQYNSPLHF; CDR3 DNA: TGCGCCAGCAGTCCAGGGCGGCCAGGACAGTATAATTCACCCCTCCACTTT
J gene: TRBJ1-2; V gene: TRBV2; clone size: -; D gene: TRBD1; CDR3 protein: CASSSTGQGAGYGYTF; CDR3 DNA: TGTGCCAGCAGTTCTACAGGACAGGGGGCGGGCTATGGCTACACCTTC
J gene: TRBJ2-7; V gene: TRBV7-9; clone size: few; D gene: -; CDR3 protein: CASSLDGGLFYEQYF; CDR3 DNA: TGTGCCAGCAGCTTAGATGGGGGGCTGTTTTACGAGCAGTACTTC
J gene: TRBJ1-2; V gene: TRBV19; clone size: -; D gene: -; CDR3 protein: CATHRPPNYGYTF; CDR3 DNA: TGTGCCACCCACAGGCCTCCTAACTATGGCTACACCTTC
J gene: TRBJ2-3; V gene: TRBV12-3/TRBV12-4; clone size: -; D gene: TRBD2; CDR3 protein: CASSPGGLGTQYF; CDR3 DNA: TGTGCCAGCAGCCCCGGGGGGTTGGGTACGCAGTATTTT
J gene: TRBJ2-3; V gene: TRBV3-1; clone size: few; D gene: -; CDR3 protein: CASRPRGGRTDTQYF; CDR3 DNA: TGTGCCAGCAGGCCGAGGGGGGGCCGCACAGATACGCAGTATTTT
J gene: TRBJ1-4; V gene: TRBV20-1; clone size: -; D gene: -; CDR3 protein: CSARDPGQDEKLFF; CDR3 DNA: TGCAGTGCTAGAGATCCGGGCCAGGATGAAAAACTGTTTTTT
J gene: TRBJ2-1; V gene: TRBV24-1; clone size: few; D gene: TRBD1; CDR3 protein: CATSDSDREEQFF; CDR3 DNA: TGTGCCACCAGTGATTCCGACAGGGAGGAGCAGTTCTTC
J gene: TRBJ1-2; V gene: TRBV6-6; clone size: few; D gene: TRBD1; CDR3 protein: CASSYPDRTGDGYTF; CDR3 DNA: TGTGCCAGCAGTTACCCCGACCGGACAGGGGATGGCTACACCTTC
J gene: TRBJ2-3; V gene: TRBV18; clone size: -; D gene: TRBD2; CDR3 protein: CASSPLGSGGTDTQYF; CDR3 DNA: TGTGCCAGCTCACCATTAGGGAGCGGGGGCACAGATACGCAGTATTTT
J gene: TRBJ2-2; V gene: TRBV24-1; clone size: -; D gene: -; CDR3 protein: CATKNSNTGELFF; CDR3 DNA: TGTGCCACCAAAAATTCGAACACCGGGGAGCTGTTTTTT
J gene: TRBJ2-7; V gene: TRBV7-8; clone size: few; D gene: -; CDR3 protein: CASSLSFRYEQYF; CDR3 DNA: TGTGCCAGCAGCTTAAGTTTCCGTTACGAGCAGTACTTC
J gene: TRBJ2-7; V gene: TRBV27; clone size: few; D gene: -; CDR3 protein: CASAWRGQTYEQYF; CDR3 DNA: TGTGCCAGCGCGTGGAGGGGCCAGACCTACGAGCAGTACTTC
J gene: TRBJ2-7; V gene: TRBV5-1; clone size: -; D gene: TRBD1; CDR3 protein: CASSLIGTGYDEQYF; CDR3 DNA: TGCGCCAGCAGCTTGATAGGGACAGGTTACGACGAGCAGTACTTC
J gene: TRBJ1-6; V gene: TRBV30; clone size: few; D gene: TRBD1; CDR3 protein: CAWRTPGQYNSPLHF; CDR3 DNA: TGTGCCTGGAGGACACCGGGACAGTATAATTCACCCCTCCACTTT
J gene: TRBJ1-1; V gene: TRBV7-9; clone size: few; D gene: -; CDR3 protein: CASSLGIQGGAFF; CDR3 DNA: TGTGCCAGCAGCTTAGGGATACAGGGTGGAGCTTTCTTT
J gene: TRBJ1-2; V gene: TRBV6-2/TRBV6-3; clone size: once; D gene: TRBD1; CDR3 protein: CASRTGVGYTF; CDR3 DNA: TGTGCCAGCAGGACAGGGGTCGGCTACACCTTC
J gene: TRBJ2-7; V gene: TRBV20-1; clone size: -; D gene: -; CDR3 protein: CSASGQSLSYEQYF; CDR3 DNA: TGCAGTGCTAGTGGTCAGAGCCTTTCCTACGAGCAGTACTTC
J gene: TRBJ2-1; V gene: TRBV6-2/TRBV6-3; clone size: few; D gene: -; CDR3 protein: CASTSLGVRANEQFF; CDR3 DNA: TGTGCCAGCACTTCCTTGGGAGTTAGGGCGAATGAGCAGTTCTTC
J gene: TRBJ2-3; V gene: TRBV9; clone size: -; D gene: TRBD2; CDR3 protein: CASSVVVAGDTDKQYF; CDR3 DNA: TGTGCCAGCAGCGTAGTAGTAGCGGGGGACACAGATAAGCAGTATTTT
J gene: TRBJ2-2; V gene: TRBV5-6; clone size: -; D gene: -; CDR3 protein: CASSWTTDSNTGELFF; CDR3 DNA: TGTGCCAGCAGCTGGACGACAGATTCGAACACCGGGGAGCTGTTTTTT
J gene: TRBJ1-2; V gene: TRBV21-1; clone size: -; D gene: -; CDR3 protein: CASSKDGLDRGRDYGYTF; CDR3 DNA: TGTGCCAGCAGCAAAGATGGATTAGACAGGGGAAGGGACTATGGCTACACCTTC
J gene: TRBJ2-7; V gene: TRBV7-6; clone size: -; D gene: -; CDR3 protein: CASSLTDREGEQYF; CDR3 DNA: TGTGCCAGCAGCTTAACTGACAGGGAGGGAGAGCAGTACTTC
J gene: TRBJ1-1; V gene: TRBV5-5; clone size: few; D gene: -; CDR3 protein: CASSLGGVEHTEAFF; CDR3 DNA: TGTGCCAGCAGCTTGGGGGGGGTTGAGCACACTGAAGCTTTCTTT
J gene: TRBJ2-4; V gene: TRBV20-1; clone size: -; D gene: -; CDR3 protein: CSAVGVGLAKNIQYF; CDR3 DNA: TGCAGTGCCGTAGGGGTAGGGCTAGCCAAAAACATTCAGTACTTC
J gene: TRBJ1-1; V gene: TRBV10-3; clone size: few; D gene: -; CDR3 protein: CAISSSPGLENTEAFF; CDR3 DNA: TGTGCCATCAGCAGCTCCCCGGGACTGGAGAACACTGAAGCTTTCTTT
J gene: TRBJ2-7; V gene: TRBV4-1; clone size: few; D gene: TRBD1; CDR3 protein: CASSQQQGDEQYF; CDR3 DNA: TGCGCCAGCAGCCAACAACAGGGGGACGAGCAGTACTTC
J gene: TRBJ2-5; V gene: TRBV27; clone size: -; D gene: TRBD2; CDR3 protein: CASSFFAGGVETQYF; CDR3 DNA: TGTGCCAGCAGTTTCTTTGCGGGGGGTGTAGAGACCCAGTACTTC